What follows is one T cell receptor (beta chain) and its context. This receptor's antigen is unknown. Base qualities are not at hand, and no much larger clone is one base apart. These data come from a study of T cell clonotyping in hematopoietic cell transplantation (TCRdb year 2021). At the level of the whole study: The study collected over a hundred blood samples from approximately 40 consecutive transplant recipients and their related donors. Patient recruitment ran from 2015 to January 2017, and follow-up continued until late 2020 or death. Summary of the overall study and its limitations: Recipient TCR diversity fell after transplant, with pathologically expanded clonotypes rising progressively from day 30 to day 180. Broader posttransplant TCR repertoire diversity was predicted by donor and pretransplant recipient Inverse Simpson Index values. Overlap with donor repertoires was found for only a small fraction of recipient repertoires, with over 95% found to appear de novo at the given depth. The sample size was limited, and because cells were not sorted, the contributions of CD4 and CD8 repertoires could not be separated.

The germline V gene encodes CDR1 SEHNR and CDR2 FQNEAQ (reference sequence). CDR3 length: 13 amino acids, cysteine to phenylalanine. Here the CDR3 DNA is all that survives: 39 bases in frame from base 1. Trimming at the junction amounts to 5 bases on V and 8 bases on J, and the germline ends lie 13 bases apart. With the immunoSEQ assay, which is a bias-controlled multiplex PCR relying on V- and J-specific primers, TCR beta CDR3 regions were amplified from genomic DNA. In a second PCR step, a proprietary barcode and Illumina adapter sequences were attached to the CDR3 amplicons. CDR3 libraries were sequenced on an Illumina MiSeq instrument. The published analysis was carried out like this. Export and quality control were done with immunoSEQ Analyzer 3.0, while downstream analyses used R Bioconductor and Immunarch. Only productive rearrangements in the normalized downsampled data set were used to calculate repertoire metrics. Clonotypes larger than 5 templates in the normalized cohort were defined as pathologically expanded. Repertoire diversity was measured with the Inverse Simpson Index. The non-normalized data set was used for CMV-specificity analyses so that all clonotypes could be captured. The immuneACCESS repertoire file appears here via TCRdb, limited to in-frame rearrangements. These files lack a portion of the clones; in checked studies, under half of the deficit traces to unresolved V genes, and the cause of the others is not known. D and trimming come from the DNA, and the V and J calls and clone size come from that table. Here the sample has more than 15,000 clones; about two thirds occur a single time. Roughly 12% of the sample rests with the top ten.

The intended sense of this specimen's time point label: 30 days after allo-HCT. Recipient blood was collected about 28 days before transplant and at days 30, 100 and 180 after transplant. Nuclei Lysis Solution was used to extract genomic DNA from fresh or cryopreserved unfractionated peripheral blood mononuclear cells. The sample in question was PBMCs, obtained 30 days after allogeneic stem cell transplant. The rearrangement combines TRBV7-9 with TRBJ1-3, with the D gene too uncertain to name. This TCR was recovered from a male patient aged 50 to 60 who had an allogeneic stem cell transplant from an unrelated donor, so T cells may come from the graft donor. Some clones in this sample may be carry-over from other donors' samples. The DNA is TGTGCCAGCAGCCTCAGCAGAGGCGACACCATATATTTT. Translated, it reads CASSLSRGDTIYF.